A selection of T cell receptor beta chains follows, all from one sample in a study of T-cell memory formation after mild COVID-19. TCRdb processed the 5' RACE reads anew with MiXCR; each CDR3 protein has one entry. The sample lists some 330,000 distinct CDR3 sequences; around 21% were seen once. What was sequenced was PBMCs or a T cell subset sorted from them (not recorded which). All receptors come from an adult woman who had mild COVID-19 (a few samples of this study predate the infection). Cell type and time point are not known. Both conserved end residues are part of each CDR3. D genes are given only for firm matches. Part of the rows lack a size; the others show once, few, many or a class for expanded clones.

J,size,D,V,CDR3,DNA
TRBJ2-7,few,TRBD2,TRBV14,CASSRNILADTSYEQYF,TGTGCCAGCAGCCGGAATATCCTAGCGGACACCTCCTACGAGCAGTACTTC
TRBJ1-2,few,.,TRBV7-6,CASSLKPGGGTDGYTF,TGTGCCAGCAGCTTAAAGCCCGGCGGGGGGACGGATGGCTACACCTTC
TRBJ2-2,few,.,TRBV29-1,CSGNRENTGELFF,TGCAGCGGAAACAGGGAGAACACCGGGGAGCTGTTTTTT
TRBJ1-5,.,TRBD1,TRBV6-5,CASRSGQLNQPQHF,TGTGCCAGCAGGTCGGGACAGCTCAATCAGCCCCAGCATTTT
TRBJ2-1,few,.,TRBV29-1,CSARARFSYNEQFF,TGCAGCGCGAGGGCCCGCTTCTCTTACAATGAGCAGTTCTTC
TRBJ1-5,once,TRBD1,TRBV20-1,CSARSGQGLQPQHF,TGCAGTGCTAGATCGGGACAGGGGTTGCAGCCCCAGCATTTT
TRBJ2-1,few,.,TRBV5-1,CASSLEATAQFF,TGCGCCAGCAGCTTGGAAGCAACAGCACAGTTCTTC
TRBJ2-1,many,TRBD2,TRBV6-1,CASRWGGYNEQFF,TGTGCCAGCCGCTGGGGGGGGTACAATGAGCAGTTCTTC
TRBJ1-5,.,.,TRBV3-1,CASSQAGASNQPQHF,TGTGCCAGCAGCCAGGCGGGTGCCAGCAATCAGCCCCAGCATTTT
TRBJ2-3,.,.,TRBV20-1,CSARMRGTRLTDTQYF,TGCAGTGCCCGGATGAGGGGGACTCGCCTCACAGATACGCAGTATTTT
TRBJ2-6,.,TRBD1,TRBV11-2,CASSPDRGTFGANVLTF,TGTGCCAGCAGCCCGGACAGGGGGACGTTTGGGGCCAACGTCCTGACTTTC
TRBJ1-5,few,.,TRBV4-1,CASSPNTESNQPQHF,TGCGCCAGCAGCCCAAACACGGAAAGCAATCAGCCCCAGCATTTT
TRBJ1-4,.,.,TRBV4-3,CASSQDRGLGTNEKLFF,TGCGCCAGCAGCCAAGATCGGGGTCTTGGAACTAATGAAAAACTGTTTTTT
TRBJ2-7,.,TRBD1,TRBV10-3,CAISETRTGEAEQYF,TGTGCCATCAGTGAGACACGGACAGGGGAGGCCGAGCAGTACTTC
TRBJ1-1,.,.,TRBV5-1,CASSPGTTGGGTEAFF,TGCGCCAGCAGCCCCGGGACAACAGGAGGTGGCACTGAAGCTTTCTTT
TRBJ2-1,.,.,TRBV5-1,CASSFLGATPSNEQFF,TGCGCCAGCAGCTTCCTGGGGGCCACCCCCTCCAATGAGCAGTTCTTC
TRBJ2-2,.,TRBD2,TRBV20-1,CSATPTWRGGTGELFF,TGCAGTGCTACCCCAACTTGGCGGGGGGGGACCGGGGAGCTGTTTTTT
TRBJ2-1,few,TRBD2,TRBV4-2,CASSQASGGRYNEQFF,TGTGCCAGCAGCCAAGCCTCCGGGGGGAGATACAATGAGCAGTTCTTC
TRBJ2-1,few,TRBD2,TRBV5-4,CASSSPGTSGRARLDEQFF,TGTGCCAGCAGCTCCCCCGGGACTAGCGGGAGGGCCAGGTTGGATGAGCAGTTCTTC
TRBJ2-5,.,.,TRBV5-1,CASSLVAGQGETQYF,TGCGCCAGCAGCTTGGTAGCGGGACAGGGAGAGACCCAGTACTTC
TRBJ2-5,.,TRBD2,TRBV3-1,CASSQGQAGLQETQYF,TGTGCCAGCAGCCAAGGTCAAGCGGGGTTACAAGAGACCCAGTACTTC
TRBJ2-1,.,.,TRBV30,CAGQGYVEQFF,TGTGCCGGCCAAGGGTACGTTGAGCAGTTCTTC
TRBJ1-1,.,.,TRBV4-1,CASSWRGDTEAFF,TGCGCCAGCAGCTGGAGGGGGGACACTGAAGCTTTCTTT
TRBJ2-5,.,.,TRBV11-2,CASSSPGPARETQYF,TGTGCCAGCAGCTCCCCGGGCCCGGCCAGGGAGACCCAGTACTTC
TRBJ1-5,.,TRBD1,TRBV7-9,CASSWGQGFGQPQHF,TGTGCCAGCAGCTGGGGACAGGGGTTCGGTCAGCCCCAGCATTTT
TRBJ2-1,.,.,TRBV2,CASGENIRPYNEQFF,TGTGCCAGCGGGGAGAACATCAGACCTTACAATGAGCAGTTCTTC